The 15 T cell receptor beta chains below all came from one sample that was sequenced in a study of shared clonotypes between healthy human individuals. The protocol was immunoSEQ multiplex PCR, while the TCRdb copy is restricted to in-frame clones and leaves out a portion. In the table there are about 2.3 million clones, around 93% of which are singletons. The sequencing sample was made of naive CD4+ T cells from PBMCs. This sample's subset: CD45RA+ positively selected. The receptors were sampled from a man younger than 35 in good health. Some clones in this sample may be carry-over from other donors' samples.

V and J are TRBV28 and TRBJ1-2; D uncertain. Germline CDR1 MDHEN, CDR2 SYDVKM. Deletions cut 5 bases from V and 8 bases from J, with 18 bases between. The CDR3 sequence is 14 residues long. This CDR3 reads CASSLRTGVEGYTF. CDR3 coding DNA: TGTGCCAGCAGTCTCCGGACGGGAGTAGAAGGCTACACCTTC.

This chain joins TRBV28 and TRBJ2-7; possibly TRBD2 for D (6 bases). This CDR3 region has 16 residues. From germline, CDR1 is MDHEN and CDR2 SYDVKM. V shed 4 bases and J shed 3 bases, with 19 bases lying between them. The CDR3 DNA sequence: TGTGCCAGCAGTTCAACCCTCTTGGCGGGAAGCTACGAGCAGTACTTC. It codes for CASSSTLLAGSYEQYF.

The rearrangement joins TRBV28 to TRBJ2-7; possibly TRBD1 or TRBD2 for D (5 bases each). The CDR3 has 15 residues. The germline CDR1 and CDR2 sequences are MDHEN and SYDVKM. Trimming removed 5 bases from V and 3 bases from J, with 17 bases in between. Written as DNA, the CDR3 is TGTGCCAGCAGTCCACCTTTGGGGGATGGCTACGAGCAGTACTTC. It translates to CASSPPLGDGYEQYF.

V and J are TRBV9 and TRBJ1-3, with 10 bases fitting TRBD1. The ends lost 4 bases at V and 4 bases at J; junction bases unmatched: 11. The CDR3 consists of 17 residues. CDR1 is SGDLS, CDR2 YYNGEE, per germline. This CDR3 is CASSSDRGLTRGNTIYF. The CDR3 DNA sequence: TGTGCCAGCAGCTCTGACAGGGGGCTAACGAGGGGAAACACCATATATTTT.

The chain joins TRBV15 to TRBJ2-5, with 7 bases that match TRBD1. The CDR3 extends over 16 amino acids. Germline-derived CDR1 and CDR2 are LNHNV and YYDKDF (reference sequence). With 0 bases clipped from V and 5 bases from J, the junction kept 9 bases outside the gene matches. In DNA, the CDR3 is TGTGCCACCAGCAGAGATCTGGGGGCCAGGGGGGAGACCCAGTACTTC. Translated: CATSRDLGARGETQYF.

The rearrangement uses TRBV10-2 and TRBJ2-7; D gene uncertain. Between the trimmed V and J ends, which lost 0 bases and 0 bases, there was a span of 9 bases. The CDR3 has 15 residues. Germline V CDR1 and CDR2: WSHSY, SAAADI. The DNA of the CDR3 is TGCGCCAGCAGTGAGTCTCACCGAGGCTCCTACGAGCAGTACTTC. Translation: CASSESHRGSYEQYF.

This chain joins TRBV19 and TRBJ2-2; TRBD1 agrees at 9 bases. Germline CDR1 and CDR2: LNHDA and SQIVND (reference sequence). This CDR3 spans 15 amino acids. Losses at the gene ends were 3 bases for V and 7 bases for J; bases not matched to a gene: 6. CDR3 protein: CASSIGQGRVGELFF. In nucleotides, the CDR3 is TGTGCCAGTAGTATTGGACAGGGGCGAGTCGGGGAGCTGTTTTTT. Full variable domain (missing parts from reference TRBV19 and TRBJ2-2): DGGITQSPKYLFRKEGQNVTLSCEQNLNHDAMYWYRQDPGQGLRLIYYSQIVNDFQKGDIAEGYSVSREKKESFPLTVTSAQKNPTAFYLCASSIGQGRVGELFFGEGSRLTVL.

The J gene is TRBJ2-4, the V gene TRBV27; TRBD1 aligns across 7 bases. J was trimmed by 9 bases and V by 5 bases; bases with no gene match: 16. Looked up from germline, CDR1 is MNHEY and CDR2 is SMNVEV (reference sequence). CDR3 length equals 16 residues. The CDR3 loop reads CASSPSRGPNWGIQYF. CDR3 coding DNA: TGTGCCAGCAGTCCGAGTAGGGGGCCAAACTGGGGCATTCAGTACTTC.

CDR3 sequence: CASSVVGQSSYNEQFF. In nucleotides, the CDR3 is TGTGCCAGCAGCGTAGTTGGCCAGAGCTCCTACAATGAGCAGTTCTTC. This chain uses TRBV9 with TRBJ2-1; D is ambiguous. CDR1 is SGDLS, CDR2 YYNGEE, per germline. The V end was cut by 0 bases, the J end by 0 bases, with 10 bases between. This CDR3 region has 16 residues.

Written as DNA, the CDR3 is TGTGCCAGCAGCTTAACACTGACCGAAGCTTTCTTT. As protein: CASSLTLTEAFF. The chain uses TRBV7-2 and TRBJ1-1; D is unclear. Trimming took 2 bases from V and 8 from J, leaving 9 bases between them. Germline assignment: CDR1 SGHTA and CDR2 FQGNSA. The CDR3 consists of 12 residues.

A few counts support this clone. Different DNA sequences within this sample yield the same CDR3. The V gene is TRBV9, the J gene TRBJ1-1, with unresolved D. V lost 0 bases to trimming and J lost 0 bases, with 9 bases between them. This CDR3 comprises 15 residues. Germline CDR1 is SGDLS and CDR2 is YYNGEE. CDR3 nucleotide sequence: TGTGCCAGCAGCGTAGGCGGAAGGATGAACACTGAAGCTTTCTTT. Its translation: CASSVGGRMNTEAFF.

In DNA, the CDR3 is TGTGCCAGCAGCATCAGGGGTAACGAGCAGTACTTC. This codes for CASSIRGNEQYF. The J gene is TRBJ2-7, the V gene TRBV7-2; possibly TRBD1 for D (6 bases). The CDR3 has 12 residues. Germline assignment: CDR1 SGHTA and CDR2 FQGNSA. Trimming took off 5 bases at V and 5 bases at J, with 10 bases between the two ends. The whole variable domain, filled in from reference TRBV7-2 and TRBJ2-7, reads GAGVSQSPSNKVTEKGKDVELRCDPISGHTALYWYRQSLGQGLEFLIYFQGNSAPDKSGLPSDRFSAERTGGSVSTLTIQRTQQEDSAVYLCASSIRGNEQYFGPGTRLTVT.

The gene calls are TRBV5-1 and TRBJ2-7; D gene ambiguous. From germline, CDR1 is SGHRS and CDR2 YFSETQ. The CDR3 is 12 amino acids. The V end was cut by 1 base, the J end by 5 bases, with 7 bases between. The CDR3 nucleotides read TGCGCCAGCAGCTTGATTGGCAACGAGCAGTACTTC. Translating gives CASSLIGNEQYF. Looking up the rest from reference TRBV5-1 and TRBJ2-7 gives the full variable domain: KAGVTQTPRYLIKTRGQQVTLSCSPISGHRSVSWYQQTPGQGLQFLFEYFSETQRNKGNFPGRFSGRQFSNSRSEMNVSTLELGDSALYLCASSLIGNEQYFGPGTRLTVT.

A note on this clone: It is likely a read error, because the conserved phenylalanine at the end of the CDR3 is missing. No DNA is shown, since the ends of the CDR3 on it are uncertain; the CDR3 is the one TCRdb lists. The rearrangement uses TRBV20-1 and TRBJ1-2; the table's D call, TRBD1, was not checked against the DNA. Both ends counted, the CDR3 spans 10 residues. Per the germline V gene, CDR1 is DFQATT and CDR2 is SNEGSKA (reference sequence). The CDR3 loop is CSASRDRVKL.

The rearrangement uses TRBV6-1 and TRBJ2-7; TRBD1 aligns across 7 bases. In germline, CDR1 is MNHNS, CDR2 SASEGT. The V and J ends lost 1 base and 0 bases, in that order; junction bases with no gene match: 9. The CDR3 has 17 residues. The CDR3 loop reads CASSEVRGLLSSYEQYF. The DNA of the CDR3 is TGTGCCAGCAGTGAAGTAAGGGGGCTCCTGAGCTCCTACGAGCAGTACTTC.